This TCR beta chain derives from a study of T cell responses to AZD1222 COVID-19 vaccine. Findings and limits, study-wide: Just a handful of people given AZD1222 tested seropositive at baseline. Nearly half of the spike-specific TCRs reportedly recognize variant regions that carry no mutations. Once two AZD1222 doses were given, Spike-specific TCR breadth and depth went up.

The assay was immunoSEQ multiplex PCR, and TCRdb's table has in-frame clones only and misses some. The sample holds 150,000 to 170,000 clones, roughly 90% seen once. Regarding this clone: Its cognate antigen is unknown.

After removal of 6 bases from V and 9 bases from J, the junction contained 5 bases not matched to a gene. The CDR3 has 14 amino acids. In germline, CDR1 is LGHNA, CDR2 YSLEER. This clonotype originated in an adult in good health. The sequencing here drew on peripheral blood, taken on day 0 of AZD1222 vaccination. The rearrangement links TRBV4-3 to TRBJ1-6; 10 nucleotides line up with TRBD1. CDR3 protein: CASRPGTGVSPLHF. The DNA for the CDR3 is TGCGCCAGCAGACCCGGGACAGGGGTTTCACCCCTCCACTTT.